This TCR beta chain was observed in a study of T cell responses to AZD1222 COVID-19 vaccine. Study details: Second doses that came at about 4 or about 12 weeks were put together.

The V end lost 4 bases, the J end lost 9 bases, and 18 bases lay between the germline ends. CDR1 is LGHNA and CDR2 is YNFKEQ in the germline V gene. This CDR3 has 15 amino acids. Study-wide findings and caveats: Vaccine-related CD4 TCRs covered spike, predominating at 160-218 and 743-854. White British donors predominated, females outnumbered males, and clonal diversity was possibly underestimated.

Only in-frame clones appear in the TCRdb table, and some are missing; sequencing was by immunoSEQ multiplex PCR. The sample contains 140,000 to 150,000 clones, approximately 85% of which appear only once. As for this clone: The target antigen is unknown.

The specimen was peripheral blood, collected on day 0 of AZD1222 vaccination. The chain is built from TRBV4-2 and TRBJ2-2; no clear D. This sequence originates from an adult in good health. The CDR3, as DNA: TGTGCCAGCAGCCGGGATACGGCGAACCCCCGGGAGCTGTTTTTT. It specifies CASSRDTANPRELFF.